The present T cell receptor beta chain was sequenced within a study of identical twins. TCRdb passed the 5' RACE reads through MiXCR, listing each CDR3 protein once. The sample has 700,000 or so distinct CDR3 sequences, 21% seen once. Losses at the gene ends were 2 bases for V and 5 bases for J; bases not matched to a gene: 13. Germline V CDR1 and CDR2: SQVTM, ANQGSEA. CDR3 length: 16 amino acids. The same sample was also used in a study of T cells expressing NK-cell markers.

V is TRBV29-1 and J is TRBJ2-5, with 8 positions matching TRBD2. The sample comprised PBMCs. The receptor's source is a woman under 30 in good health. CDR3 in amino acids: CSVEQYPGTSEETQYF. CDR3 nucleotides: TGCAGCGTTGAACAATACCCCGGGACTAGTGAGGAGACCCAGTACTTC.